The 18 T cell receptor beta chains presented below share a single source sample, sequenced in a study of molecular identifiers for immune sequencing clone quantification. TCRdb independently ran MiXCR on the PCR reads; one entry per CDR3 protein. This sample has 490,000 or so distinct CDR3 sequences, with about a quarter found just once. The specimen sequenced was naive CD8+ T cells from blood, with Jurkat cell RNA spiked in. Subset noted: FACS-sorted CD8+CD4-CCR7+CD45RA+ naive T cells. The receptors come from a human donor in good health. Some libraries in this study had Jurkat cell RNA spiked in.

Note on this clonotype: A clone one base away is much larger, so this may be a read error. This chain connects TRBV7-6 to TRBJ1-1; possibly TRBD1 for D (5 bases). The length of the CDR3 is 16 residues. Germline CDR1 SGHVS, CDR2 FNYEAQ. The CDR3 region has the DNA TGTGCCAGCGGCTTAGAACCGGGACGCTTGAACACTGAAGCTTTCTTT. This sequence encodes CASGLEPGRLNTEAFF.

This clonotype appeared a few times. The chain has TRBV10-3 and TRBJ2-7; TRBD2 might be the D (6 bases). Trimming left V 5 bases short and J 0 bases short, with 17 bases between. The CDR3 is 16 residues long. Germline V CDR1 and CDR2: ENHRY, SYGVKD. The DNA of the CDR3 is TGTGCCATCAGTCCCCTCGGGACTGATAGCTCCTACGAGCAGTACTTC. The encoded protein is CAISPLGTDSSYEQYF.

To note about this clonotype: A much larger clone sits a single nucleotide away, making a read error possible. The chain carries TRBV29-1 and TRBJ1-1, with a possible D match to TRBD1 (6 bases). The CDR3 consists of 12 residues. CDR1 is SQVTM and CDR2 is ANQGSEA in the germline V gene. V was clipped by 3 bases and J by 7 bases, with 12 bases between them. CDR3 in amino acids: CSVDPGANEAFF. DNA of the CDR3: TGCAGCGTTGATCCGGGGGCCAATGAAGCTTTCTTT.

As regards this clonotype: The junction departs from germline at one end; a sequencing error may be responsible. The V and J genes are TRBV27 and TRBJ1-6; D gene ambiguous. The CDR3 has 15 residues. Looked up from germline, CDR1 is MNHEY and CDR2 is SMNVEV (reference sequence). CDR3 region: CASSSLPLIISPLHF. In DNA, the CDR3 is TGTGCGAGCAGTTCCCTCCCGTTAATCATTTCACCCCTCCACTTT.

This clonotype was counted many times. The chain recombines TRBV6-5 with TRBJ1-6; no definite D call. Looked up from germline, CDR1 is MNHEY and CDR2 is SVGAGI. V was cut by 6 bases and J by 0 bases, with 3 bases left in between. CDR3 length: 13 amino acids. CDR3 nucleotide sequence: TGTGCCAGCAGAGACTCCTATAATTCACCCCTCCACTTT. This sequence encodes CASRDSYNSPLHF.

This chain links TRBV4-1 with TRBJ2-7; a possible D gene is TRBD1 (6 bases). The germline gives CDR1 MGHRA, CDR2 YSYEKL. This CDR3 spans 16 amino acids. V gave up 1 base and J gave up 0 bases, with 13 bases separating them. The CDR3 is CASSQVISDSSYEQYF. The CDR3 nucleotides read TGCGCCAGCAGCCAAGTGATTTCGGACAGCTCCTACGAGCAGTACTTC.

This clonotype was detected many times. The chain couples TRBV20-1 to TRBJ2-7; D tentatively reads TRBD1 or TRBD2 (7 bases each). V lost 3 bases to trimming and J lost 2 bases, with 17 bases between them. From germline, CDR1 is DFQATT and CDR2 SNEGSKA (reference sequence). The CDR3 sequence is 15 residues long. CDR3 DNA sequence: TGCAGTGCTAGTCCCGAGGGAGGGACAGCCTACGAGCAGTACTTC. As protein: CSASPEGGTAYEQYF.

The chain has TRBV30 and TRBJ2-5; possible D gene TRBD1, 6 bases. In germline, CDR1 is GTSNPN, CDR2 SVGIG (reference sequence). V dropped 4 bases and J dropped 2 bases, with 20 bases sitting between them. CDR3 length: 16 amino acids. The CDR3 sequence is CAWKPYPGQGQETQYF. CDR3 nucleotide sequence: TGTGCCTGGAAACCTTATCCGGGACAAGGTCAAGAGACCCAGTACTTC.

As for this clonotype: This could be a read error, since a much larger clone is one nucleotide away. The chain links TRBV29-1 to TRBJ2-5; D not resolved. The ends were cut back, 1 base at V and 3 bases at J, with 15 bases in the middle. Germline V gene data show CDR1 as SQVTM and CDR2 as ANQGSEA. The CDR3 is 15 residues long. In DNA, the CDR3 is TGCAGCGTTGAAGGTCCTCGGCAGGTCAAAGAGACCCAGTACTTC. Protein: CSVEGPRQVKETQYF.

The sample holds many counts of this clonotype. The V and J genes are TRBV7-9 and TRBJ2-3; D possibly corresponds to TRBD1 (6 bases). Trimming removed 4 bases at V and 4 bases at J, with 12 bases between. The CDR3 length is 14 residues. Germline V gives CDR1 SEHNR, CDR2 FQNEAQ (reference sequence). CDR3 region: CASSSSGVPDTQYF. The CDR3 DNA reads TGTGCCAGCAGCTCCTCAGGGGTGCCAGATACGCAGTATTTT.

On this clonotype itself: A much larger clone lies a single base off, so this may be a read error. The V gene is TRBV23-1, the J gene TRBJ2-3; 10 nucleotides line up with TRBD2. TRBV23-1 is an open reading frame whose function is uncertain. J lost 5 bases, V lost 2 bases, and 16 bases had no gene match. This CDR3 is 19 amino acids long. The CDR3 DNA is TGCGCCAGCAGTCAACCCCGCAATCTAGCGGGAGTTCGGGAAGATACGCAGTATTTT. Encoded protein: CASSQPRNLAGVREDTQYF.

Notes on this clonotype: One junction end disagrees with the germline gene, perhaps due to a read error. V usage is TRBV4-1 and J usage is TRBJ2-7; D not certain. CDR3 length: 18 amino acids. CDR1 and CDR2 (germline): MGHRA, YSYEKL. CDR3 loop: CASGQDIVTDLQVYEQYF. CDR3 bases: TGCGCCAGCGGCCAAGATATCGTCACAGACTTACAAGTCTACGAGCAGTACTTC.

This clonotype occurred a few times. The CDR3 reads CSARTTGTGQPQHF. The CDR3 nucleotides are TGCAGTGCTCGAACCACAGGGACAGGACAGCCCCAGCATTTT. V is TRBV20-1 and J is TRBJ1-5, with 8 positions matching TRBD1. Germline CDR1 and CDR2: DFQATT and SNEGSKA (reference sequence). CDR3 length equals 14 residues. J was trimmed by 7 bases and V by 5 bases; bases with no gene match: 10.

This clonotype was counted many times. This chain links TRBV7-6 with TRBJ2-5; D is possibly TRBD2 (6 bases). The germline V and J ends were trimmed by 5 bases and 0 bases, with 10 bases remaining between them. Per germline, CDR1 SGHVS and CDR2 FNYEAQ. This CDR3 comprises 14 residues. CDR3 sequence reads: CASSHGGYQETQYF. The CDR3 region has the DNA TGTGCCAGCAGCCATGGGGGGTACCAAGAGACCCAGTACTTC.

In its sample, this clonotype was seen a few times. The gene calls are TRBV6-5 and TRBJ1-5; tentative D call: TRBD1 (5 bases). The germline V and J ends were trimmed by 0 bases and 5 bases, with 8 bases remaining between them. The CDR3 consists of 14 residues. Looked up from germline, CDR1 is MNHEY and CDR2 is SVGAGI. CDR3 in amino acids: CASSYSAGYQPQHF. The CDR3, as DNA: TGTGCCAGCAGTTACTCGGCAGGGTATCAGCCCCAGCATTTT.

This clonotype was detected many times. The CDR3 here is CASSLSGLAGGLDTQYF. CDR3 nucleotides: TGTGCCAGCAGTTTATCGGGATTAGCGGGGGGGCTTGATACGCAGTATTTT. This chain joins TRBV12-3 or TRBV12-4 and TRBJ2-3; 11 bases agree with TRBD2. Losses at the gene ends were 2 bases for V and 6 bases for J; bases not matched to a gene: 10. The CDR3 is 17 amino acids.

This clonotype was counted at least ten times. CDR3 in amino acids: CASSGAGSTDTQYF. The DNA for the CDR3 is TGCGCCAGCTCGGGGGCGGGCTCCACAGATACGCAGTATTTT. The J gene is TRBJ2-3, the V gene TRBV4-3, with D perhaps TRBD1 or TRBD2 (6 bases each). The V gene lost 8 bases and the J gene lost 2 bases, with 14 bases spanning the gap. The germline CDR1 and CDR2 sequences are LGHNA and YSLEER. The CDR3 contains 14 residues.

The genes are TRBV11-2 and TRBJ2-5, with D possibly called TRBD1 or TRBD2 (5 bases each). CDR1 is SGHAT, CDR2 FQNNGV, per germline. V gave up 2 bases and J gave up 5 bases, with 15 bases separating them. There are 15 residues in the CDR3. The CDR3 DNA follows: TGTGCCAGCAGCTTATACACGGGGCCTGGGGAGACCCAGTACTTC. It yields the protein CASSLYTGPGETQYF.